Below, 2 T cell receptor beta chains from the same sample are listed, as sequenced in a study of blood T cell repertoires in COVID-19. Here immunoSEQ multiplex PCR was the method, and the copy in TCRdb shows in-frame clones only, minus some. Counted here are about 290,000 clones, around 81% occurring once; the ten biggest clones make up around 4%. The sample taken for sequencing was peripheral blood. The origin of the receptors is a woman in her fifties or sixties with active or convalescent COVID-19.

V is TRBV25-1 and J is TRBJ1-3; maybe TRBD1 (5 bases). The V gene's germline CDR1 is MGHDK and CDR2 SYGVNS. There are 18 residues in the CDR3. The V end lost 1 base, the J end lost 0 bases, and 16 bases lay between the germline ends. Here the CDR3 DNA reads TGTGCCAGCAGTGAATTGGGAAGACAGCCATTCTCTGGAAACACCATATATTTT. Translating gives CASSELGRQPFSGNTIYF.

This chain links TRBV5-5 with TRBJ1-3, with D possibly matching TRBD1 (5 bases). Looked up from germline, CDR1 is SGHKS and CDR2 is YYEKEE (reference sequence). The V gene lost 0 bases and the J gene lost 2 bases, with 9 bases spanning the gap. CDR3 size: 15 residues. CDR3 nucleotides: TGTGCCAGCAGCTTGGACGCAGGGACTGGAAACACCATATATTTT. The encoded protein is CASSLDAGTGNTIYF.